This TCR beta chain was captured by sequencing in a study of molecular identifiers for immune sequencing clone quantification (dated by TCRdb to about 2018). Notes on the research overall: For a replicate experiment, RNA from roughly 20,000 or 100,000 naive CD8 T cells was divided into five aliquots, of which four were sequenced. This methods study benchmarked molecular-identifier clustering-based TCR repertoire sequencing (MIDCIRS) and TCR RNA copy counting, using CD8 T cells to do so.

This clonotype was seen a few times. Its target antigen remains unknown. No per-base quality is available; no much larger clone lies one base away. Libraries of naive CD8 T cells were generated from about 21,000 to 970,000 sorted cells, with 10%, 30% or 50% of the purified RNA used. Naive CD8 T cells, defined as CD8+CD4-CCR7+CD45RA+, were FACS-sorted into RLT Plus buffer on a BD FACSAria II. More than 8 TCR copies' worth of Jurkat RNA were spiked into about 20,000-1,000,000 naive CD8 T cell samples to test detection sensitivity. CD8 T cells were enriched with RosetteSep CD8+ T Cell Enrichment Cocktail and Ficoll-Paque, followed by ACK red cell lysis. Overall study results and their limits: Modeling estimated roughly 3.2 recovered TCR RNA copies per cell, compared with about 10 by digital PCR, which implies around 30% capture efficiency. Even against a background of around 900,000 naive CD8 T cells, spiked-in Jurkat TCR RNA amounting to a single cell's worth was reported to be detectable. When barcode sub-clustering was not used, chimeric consensus sequences inflated TCR diversity, with chimeras reaching as high as 47%. Identical TCR molecules sharing a barcode could cause highly expanded clone sizes to be underestimated. Clones above 20 RNA copies held over 99% of molecules in CMV-specific effector cells but under 1% in naive cells. Naive libraries contained spiked-in Jurkat TCR RNA (approximately nine copies' worth), which is not part of the donor repertoire.

The protocol used for the library was PCR. The instrument was an Illumina HiSeq 4000. Bulk TCR libraries were made following a previously described method, with the TCR primers given in Table S5. Purification of total RNA was performed with the Qiagen AllPrep DNA/RNA kit. Before any analysis, reads coming from multiple sequencing runs of the same library were combined into one pool. For the original study's pipeline: Reads were retained only if their TCR constant sequence matched exactly, and those retained reads were trimmed to 150 nt and grouped according to their 12-nt molecular barcodes. Reads in each barcode group were sub-clustered using a 15% Levenshtein threshold, and a quality-weighted consensus sequence was built for each RNA molecule. Non-functional sequences were discarded, and so were lower-count sequences lying one edit away from another sequence. Based on a fit of two negative binomial distributions, barcode sub-clusters having less than 20% of the maximum read count were discarded. Using fastp at Q25 and MiXCR, TCRdb reprocessed the public reads and kept productive beta chains. A single entry per CDR3 protein holds the most common genes and DNA from its merged rows. These V and J calls originate from TCRdb's pipeline instead of the authors' own analysis. The sample contains 250,000 to 400,000 distinct CDR3 sequences, about 22% of them found a single time. Of the sample, 0.81% falls within the top ten clones.

Inclusive of the bounding cysteine and phenylalanine, the CDR3 is 17 residues long. Here the CDR3 DNA is all that survives: 51 bases in frame from base 1. The sequence links TRBV21-1 to TRBJ1-1; TRBD1, the table's D call, was not compared with the DNA. TRBV21-1 is termed a pseudogene. Sequenced: naive CD8+ T cells from blood, with Jurkat cell RNA spiked in. Explained via the paper, the cell subset or site label denotes: FACS-sorted CD8+CD4-CCR7+CD45RA+ naive T cells. The clonotype was recovered from a human donor in good health. Some libraries in this study had Jurkat cell RNA spiked in. The CDR3 amino acid sequence is: CASSKERRGKNGTEAFF. At the DNA level, the sequence is TGTGCCAGCAGCAAAGAACGTCGGGGGAAGAACGGCACTGAAGCTTTCTTT.